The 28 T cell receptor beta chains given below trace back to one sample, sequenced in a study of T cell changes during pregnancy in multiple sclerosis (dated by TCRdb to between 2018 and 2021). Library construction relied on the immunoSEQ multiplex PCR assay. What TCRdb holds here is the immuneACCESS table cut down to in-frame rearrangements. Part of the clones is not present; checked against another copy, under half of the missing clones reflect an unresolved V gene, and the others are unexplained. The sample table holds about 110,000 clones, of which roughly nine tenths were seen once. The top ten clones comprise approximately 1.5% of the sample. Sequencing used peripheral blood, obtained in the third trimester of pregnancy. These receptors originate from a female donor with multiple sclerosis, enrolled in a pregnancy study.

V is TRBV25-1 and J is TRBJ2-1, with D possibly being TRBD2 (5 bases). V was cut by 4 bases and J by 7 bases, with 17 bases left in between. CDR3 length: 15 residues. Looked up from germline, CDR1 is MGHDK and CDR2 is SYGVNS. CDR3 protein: CASSGKRGFGNEQFF. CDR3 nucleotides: TGTGCCAGCAGTGGTAAGAGAGGGTTTGGAAATGAGCAGTTCTTC.

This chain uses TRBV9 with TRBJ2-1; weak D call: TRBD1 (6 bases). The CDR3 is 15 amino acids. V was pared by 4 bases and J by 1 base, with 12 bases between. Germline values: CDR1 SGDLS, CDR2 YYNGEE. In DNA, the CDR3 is TGTGCCAGCAGCACAACAGGGTGGTCCTACAATGAGCAGTTCTTC. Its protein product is CASSTTGWSYNEQFF.

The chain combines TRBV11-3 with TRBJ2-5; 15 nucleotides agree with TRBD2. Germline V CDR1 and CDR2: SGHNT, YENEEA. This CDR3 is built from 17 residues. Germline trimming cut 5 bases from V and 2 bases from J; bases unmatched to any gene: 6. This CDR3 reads CASSPGLAGGSQETQYF. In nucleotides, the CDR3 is TGTGCCAGCAGCCCGGGACTAGCGGGGGGCTCTCAAGAGACCCAGTACTTC.

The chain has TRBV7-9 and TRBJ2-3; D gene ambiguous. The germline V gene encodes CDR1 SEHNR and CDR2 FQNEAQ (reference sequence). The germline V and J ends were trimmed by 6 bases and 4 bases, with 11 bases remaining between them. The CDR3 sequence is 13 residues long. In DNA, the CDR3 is TGTGCCAGCAGTCTGGTCCGGGCAGATACGCAGTATTTT. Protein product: CASSLVRADTQYF.

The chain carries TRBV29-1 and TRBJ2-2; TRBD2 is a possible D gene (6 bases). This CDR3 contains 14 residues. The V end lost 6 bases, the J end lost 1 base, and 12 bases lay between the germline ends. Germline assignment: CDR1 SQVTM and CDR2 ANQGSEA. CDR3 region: CSVTHGRNTGELFF. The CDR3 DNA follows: TGCAGCGTAACTCACGGGAGGAACACCGGGGAGCTGTTTTTT.

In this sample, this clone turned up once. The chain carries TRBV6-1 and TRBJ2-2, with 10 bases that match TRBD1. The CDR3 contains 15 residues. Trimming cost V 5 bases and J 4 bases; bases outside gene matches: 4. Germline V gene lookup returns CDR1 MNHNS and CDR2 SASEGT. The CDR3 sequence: CASSIRTGGTGELFF. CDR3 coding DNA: TGTGCCAGCAGTATACGGACAGGGGGCACCGGGGAGCTGTTTTTT.

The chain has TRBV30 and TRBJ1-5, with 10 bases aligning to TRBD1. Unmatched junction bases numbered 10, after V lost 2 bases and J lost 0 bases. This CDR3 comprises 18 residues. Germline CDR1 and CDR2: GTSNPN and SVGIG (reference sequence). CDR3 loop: CAWSSARDRGTSNQPQHF. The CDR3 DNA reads TGTGCCTGGAGTAGTGCCCGGGACAGGGGAACTAGCAATCAGCCCCAGCATTTT.

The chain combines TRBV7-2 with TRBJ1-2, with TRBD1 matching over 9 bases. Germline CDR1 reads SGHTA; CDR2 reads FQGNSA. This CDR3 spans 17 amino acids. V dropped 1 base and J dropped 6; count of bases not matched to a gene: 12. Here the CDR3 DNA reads TGTGCCAGCAGCTTAGTAGGGCTACAGGGGGCGCGGCATGGCTACACCTTC. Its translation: CASSLVGLQGARHGYTF.

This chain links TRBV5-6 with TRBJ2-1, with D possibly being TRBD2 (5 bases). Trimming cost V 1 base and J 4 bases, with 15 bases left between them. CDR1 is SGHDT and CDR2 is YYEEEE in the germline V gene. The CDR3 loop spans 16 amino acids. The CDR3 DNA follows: TGTGCCAGCAGCTTGAGAAGGGAGAGGGTTTACAATGAGCAGTTCTTC. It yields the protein CASSLRRERVYNEQFF.

The CDR3 sequence is CASSPTGGVRNTEAFF. The CDR3 nucleotides are TGTGCCAGCTCACCGACAGGGGGCGTAAGGAACACTGAAGCTTTCTTT. The rearrangement links TRBV18 to TRBJ1-1; 10 nucleotides line up with TRBD1. V lost 3 bases, J lost 1 base, and 5 bases stayed unmatched. Per the germline V gene, CDR1 is KGHSH and CDR2 is LQKENI. This CDR3 is 16 amino acids long.

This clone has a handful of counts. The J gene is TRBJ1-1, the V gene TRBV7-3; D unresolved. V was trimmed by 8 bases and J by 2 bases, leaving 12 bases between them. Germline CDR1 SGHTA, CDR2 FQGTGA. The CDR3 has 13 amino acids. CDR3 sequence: CASRLVGNTEAFF. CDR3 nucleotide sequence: TGTGCCAGCCGCCTGGTGGGCAACACTGAAGCTTTCTTT. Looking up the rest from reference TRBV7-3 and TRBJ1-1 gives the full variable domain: GAGVSQTPSNKVTEKGKYVELRCDPISGHTALYWYRQSLGQGPEFLIYFQGTGAADDSGLPNDRFFAVRPEGSVSTLKIQRTERGDSAVYLCASRLVGNTEAFFGQGTRLTVV.

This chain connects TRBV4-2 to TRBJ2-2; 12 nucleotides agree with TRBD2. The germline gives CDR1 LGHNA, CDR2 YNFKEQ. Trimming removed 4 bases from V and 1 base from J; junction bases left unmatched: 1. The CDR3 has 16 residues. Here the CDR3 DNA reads TGTGCCAGCAGCCTGGGACTAGCGGGGAACACCGGGGAGCTGTTTTTT. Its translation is CASSLGLAGNTGELFF.

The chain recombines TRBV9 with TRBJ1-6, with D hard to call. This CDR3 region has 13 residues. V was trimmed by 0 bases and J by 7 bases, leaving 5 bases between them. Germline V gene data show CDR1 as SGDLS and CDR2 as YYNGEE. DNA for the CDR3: TGTGCCAGCAGCGTAGAGAGCAATTCACCCCTCCACTTT. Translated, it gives CASSVESNSPLHF.

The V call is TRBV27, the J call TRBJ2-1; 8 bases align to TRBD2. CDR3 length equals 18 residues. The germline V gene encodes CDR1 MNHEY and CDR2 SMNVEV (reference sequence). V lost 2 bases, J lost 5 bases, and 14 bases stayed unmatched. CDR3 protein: CASSLSWRAGELHNEQFF. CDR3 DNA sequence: TGTGCCAGCAGTTTAAGTTGGCGAGCGGGAGAACTCCACAATGAGCAGTTCTTC.

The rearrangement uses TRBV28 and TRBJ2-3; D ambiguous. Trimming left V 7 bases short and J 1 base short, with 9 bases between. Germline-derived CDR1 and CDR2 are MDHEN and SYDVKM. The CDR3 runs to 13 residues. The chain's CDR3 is CASIAVGTDTQYF. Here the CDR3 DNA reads TGTGCCAGCATCGCGGTAGGCACAGATACGCAGTATTTT.

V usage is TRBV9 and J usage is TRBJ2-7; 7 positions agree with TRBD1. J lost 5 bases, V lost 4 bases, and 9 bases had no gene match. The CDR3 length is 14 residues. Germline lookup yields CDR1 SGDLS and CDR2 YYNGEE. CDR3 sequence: CASSSQTGRHEQYF. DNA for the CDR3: TGTGCCAGCAGCTCTCAGACAGGGCGTCACGAGCAGTACTTC.

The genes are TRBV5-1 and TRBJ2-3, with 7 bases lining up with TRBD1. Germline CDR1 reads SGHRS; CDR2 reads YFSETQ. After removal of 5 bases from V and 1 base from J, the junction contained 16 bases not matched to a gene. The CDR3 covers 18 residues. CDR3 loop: CASSAPRQGEGRTDTQYF. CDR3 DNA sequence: TGCGCCAGCAGTGCCCCCAGACAGGGTGAGGGCCGCACAGATACGCAGTATTTT.

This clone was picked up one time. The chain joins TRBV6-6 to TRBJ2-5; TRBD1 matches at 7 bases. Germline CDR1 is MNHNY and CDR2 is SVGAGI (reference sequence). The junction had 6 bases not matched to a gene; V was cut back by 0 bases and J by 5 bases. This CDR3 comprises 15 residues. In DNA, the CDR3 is TGTGCCAGCAGTTACTCGGGACAGTACCTGGAGACCCAGTACTTC. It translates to CASSYSGQYLETQYF.

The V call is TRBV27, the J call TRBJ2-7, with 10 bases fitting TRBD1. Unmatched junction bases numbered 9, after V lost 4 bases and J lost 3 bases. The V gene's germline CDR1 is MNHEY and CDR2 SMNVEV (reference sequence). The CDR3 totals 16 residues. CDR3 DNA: TGTGCCAGCAGTTCATCCGGGACAGGGGCCATCTACGAGCAGTACTTC. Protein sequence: CASSSSGTGAIYEQYF.

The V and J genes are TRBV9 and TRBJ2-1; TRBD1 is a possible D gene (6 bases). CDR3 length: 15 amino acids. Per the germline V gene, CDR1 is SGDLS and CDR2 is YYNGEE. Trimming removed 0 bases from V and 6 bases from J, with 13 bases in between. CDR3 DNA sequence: TGTGCCAGCAGCGTAGTAGGACAGCTGAGCAATGAGCAGTTCTTC. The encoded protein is CASSVVGQLSNEQFF.

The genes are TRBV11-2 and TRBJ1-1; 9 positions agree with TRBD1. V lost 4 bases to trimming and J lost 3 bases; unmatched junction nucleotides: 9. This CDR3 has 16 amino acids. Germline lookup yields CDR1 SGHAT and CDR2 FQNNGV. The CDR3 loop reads CASSYPRQGGYTEAFF. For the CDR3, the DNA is TGTGCCAGCAGCTACCCCAGACAGGGGGGGTACACTGAAGCTTTCTTT. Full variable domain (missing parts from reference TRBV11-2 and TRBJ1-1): EAGVAQSPRYKIIEKRQSVAFWCNPISGHATLYWYQQILGQGPKLLIQFQNNGVVDDSQLPKDRFSAERLKGVDSTLKIQPAKLEDSAVYLCASSYPRQGGYTEAFFGQGTRLTVV.

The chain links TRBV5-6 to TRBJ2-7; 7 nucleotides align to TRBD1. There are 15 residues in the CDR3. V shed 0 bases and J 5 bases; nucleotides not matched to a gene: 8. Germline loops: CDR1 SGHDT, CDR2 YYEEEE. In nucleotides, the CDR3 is TGTGCCAGCAGCTTGGCCTGGGTAGGGGGCAACGAGCAGTACTTC. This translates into CASSLAWVGGNEQYF.

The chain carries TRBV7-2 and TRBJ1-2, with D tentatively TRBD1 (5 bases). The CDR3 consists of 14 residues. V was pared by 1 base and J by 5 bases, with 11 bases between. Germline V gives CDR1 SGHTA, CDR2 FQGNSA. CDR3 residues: CASSLGGGDYGYTF. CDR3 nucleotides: TGTGCCAGCAGCTTAGGTGGGGGGGATTATGGCTACACCTTC.

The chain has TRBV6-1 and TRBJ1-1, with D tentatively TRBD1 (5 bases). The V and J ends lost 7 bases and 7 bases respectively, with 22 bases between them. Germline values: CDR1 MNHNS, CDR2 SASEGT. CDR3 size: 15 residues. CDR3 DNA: TGTGCCAGCACGCCAAGTGGCAGGGCTCAGGTTGAAGCTTTCTTT. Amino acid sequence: CASTPSGRAQVEAFF.

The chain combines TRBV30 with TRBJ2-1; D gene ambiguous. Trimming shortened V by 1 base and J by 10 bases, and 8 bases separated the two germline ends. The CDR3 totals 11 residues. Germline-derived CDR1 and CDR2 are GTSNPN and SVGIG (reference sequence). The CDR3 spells CAWSGPEEQFF. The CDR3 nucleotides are TGTGCCTGGAGTGGGCCCGAAGAGCAGTTCTTC.

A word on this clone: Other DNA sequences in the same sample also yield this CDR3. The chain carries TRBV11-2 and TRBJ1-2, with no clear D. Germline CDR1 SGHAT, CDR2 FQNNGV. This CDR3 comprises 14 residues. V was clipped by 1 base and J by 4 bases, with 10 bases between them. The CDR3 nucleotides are TGTGCCAGCAGCTTAGGAGCGGGCGGCTATGGCTACACCTTC. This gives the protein CASSLGAGGYGYTF.

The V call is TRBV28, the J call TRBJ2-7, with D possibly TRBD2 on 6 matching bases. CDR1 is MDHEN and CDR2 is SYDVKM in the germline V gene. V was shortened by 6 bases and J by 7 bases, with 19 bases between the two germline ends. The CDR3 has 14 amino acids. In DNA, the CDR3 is TGTGCCAGCAGCCGTGGGGACTGGTCCCAGGAGCAGTACTTC. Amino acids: CASSRGDWSQEQYF.

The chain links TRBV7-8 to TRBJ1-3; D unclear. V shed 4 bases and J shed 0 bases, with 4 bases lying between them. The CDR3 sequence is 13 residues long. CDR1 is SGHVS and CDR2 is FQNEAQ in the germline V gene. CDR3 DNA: TGTGCCAGCAGCTCATCCTCTGGAAACACCATATATTTT. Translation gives CASSSSSGNTIYF. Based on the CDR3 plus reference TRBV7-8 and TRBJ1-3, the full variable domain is GAGVSQSPRYKVAKRGQDVALRCDPISGHVSLFWYQQALGQGPEFLTYFQNEAQLDKSGLPSDRFFAERPEGSVSTLKIQRTQQEDSAVYLCASSSSSGNTIYFGEGSWLTVV.